These T cell receptor beta chains were read from a single sample in a study of molecular identifiers for immune sequencing clone quantification. Using its own MiXCR run on the PCR reads, TCRdb lists one record per CDR3 protein. Found here are fewer than 350,000 distinct CDR3 sequences, about 22% of them singletons; the top ten hold approximately 0.74%. Sample: naive CD8+ T cells from blood, with Jurkat cell RNA spiked in. Every receptor here comes from a human donor in good health. Some libraries in this study had Jurkat cell RNA spiked in. The CDR3 runs from the conserved cysteine through the conserved F or W. D genes are given only for firm matches. Some rows mark clone size as missing; the rest say once, few, many or name a class of expanded clone.

v_gene	abundance	j_gene	d_gene	CDR3nt	CDR3aa
TRBV12-3/TRBV12-4	many	TRBJ1-2	.	TGTGCCAGCAGTTTCCAGGGCGGGGGCTATGGCTACACCTTC	CASSFQGGGYGYTF
TRBV5-4	many	TRBJ2-7	TRBD2	TGTGCCAGCAGCCCAAGCGGGGACCAACCCTACGAGCAGTACTTC	CASSPSGDQPYEQYF
TRBV30	.	TRBJ2-3	TRBD1	TGTGCCTCCGAATTAACAGGGGGCAGCACAGATACGCAGTATTTT	CASELTGGSTDTQYF
TRBV10-3	.	TRBJ2-7	TRBD2	TGTGCCATCAGAGACAGCGGGGGCCCTACCTACGAGCAGTACTTC	CAIRDSGGPTYEQYF
TRBV19	.	TRBJ1-5	.	TGTGCCAGTAGTATAGGCACTAGCAATCAGCCCCAGCATTTT	CASSIGTSNQPQHF
TRBV27	.	TRBJ2-7	TRBD2	TGTGCCAGCAGCCAGGGCCGGGGGGGGAGAGGATACGAGCAGTACTTC	CASSQGRGGRGYEQYF
TRBV20-1	many	TRBJ1-1	TRBD1	TGCAGTGCTGGGGACAGGGACCACACTGAAGCTTTCTTT	CSAGDRDHTEAFF
TRBV5-6	few	TRBJ2-1	.	TGTGCCAGCAGCTTGGAGCCAGGACACAATGAGCAGTTCTTC	CASSLEPGHNEQFF
TRBV7-2	many	TRBJ2-1	TRBD2	TGTGCCAGCAACGGAAGGAGCGGGAGCTCCTACAATGAGCAGTTCTTC	CASNGRSGSSYNEQFF
TRBV9	.	TRBJ2-6	TRBD1	TGTGCCAGCAGCGGGACAGGGTCTGGGGCCAACGTCCTGACTTTC	CASSGTGSGANVLTF
TRBV6-5	many	TRBJ2-3	TRBD1	TGTGCCAGCAGTTACTGGACAGGGGGTACAGATACGCAGTATTTT	CASSYWTGGTDTQYF
TRBV6-6	many	TRBJ2-5	TRBD2	TGTGCCAGCAGTTCCGATTCGACTAGCGTGGGGGAGACCCAGTACTTC	CASSSDSTSVGETQYF
TRBV7-2	few	TRBJ2-7	TRBD2	TGTGCCAGCAGCCAGACAGGACTAGCGGTCTCCTACGAGCAGTACTTC	CASSQTGLAVSYEQYF
TRBV10-3	few	TRBJ2-5	.	TGTGCCATCAGTGAGACAGGGTCCGGGACCCAGTACTTC	CAISETGSGTQYF
TRBV7-8	.	TRBJ1-1	.	TGTGCCAGCAGCTTAGGTGAGGGATTGGCTTTCTTT	CASSLGEGLAFF
TRBV29-1	.	TRBJ2-7	.	TGCAGCGTTCTCAGCGGTACAGCCTACGAGCGGTACTTC	CSVLSGTAYERYF
TRBV4-3	few	TRBJ2-2	.	TGCGCCAGCAGCTACGGACGGGACACCGGGGAGCTGTTTTTT	CASSYGRDTGELFF
TRBV13	many	TRBJ1-2	.	TGTGCCAGCAGCCGATCGACAGGTAGCCCCTATGGCTACACCTTC	CASSRSTGSPYGYTF
TRBV20-1	many	TRBJ2-5	TRBD2	TGCAGTGCTAGAACTAGCGGCCAAGAGACCCAGTACTTC	CSARTSGQETQYF
TRBV7-9	few	TRBJ1-3	TRBD1	TGTGCCAGCCGCTCCGCGGGACAGGCGGGAAACACCATATATTTT	CASRSAGQAGNTIYF
TRBV24-1	.	TRBJ1-5	.	TGTGCCGCCAGTGATTCAACTCGTCCTAATCAGCCCCAGCATTTT	CAASDSTRPNQPQHF
TRBV7-9	.	TRBJ2-7	.	TGTGCCAGCAGCTTAGTTATGAACGAGCAGTACTTC	CASSLVMNEQYF
TRBV5-5	.	TRBJ1-3	TRBD1	TGTGCCAGCAGCTGGCGAACCGGGACAGGGGACATAAACTCTGGAAACACCATATATTTT	CASSWRTGTGDINSGNTIYF
TRBV28	few	TRBJ2-7	.	TGTGCCAGCAGTTTATTCCAGGGGGGCTACGAGCAGTACTTC	CASSLFQGGYEQYF
TRBV7-9	.	TRBJ1-1	.	TGTGCCAGCAGCAATACGGGTACTGAAGCTTTCTTT	CASSNTGTEAFF
TRBV15	.	TRBJ1-3	.	TGTGCCACCAGCCTTTATCCCACCTCTGGAAACACCATATATTTT	CATSLYPTSGNTIYF
TRBV19	many	TRBJ2-3	.	TGTGCCAGTAGCCCAATACCGAGGGCAGATACGCAGTATTTT	CASSPIPRADTQYF
TRBV12-5	.	TRBJ1-1	.	TGTGCTAGTGGTTTGGGGGGGGAAACTGAAGCTTTCTTT	CASGLGGETEAFF
TRBV14	few	TRBJ2-2	.	TGTGCCAGCAGCCAAGACTTACAGGGACCCACCGGGGAGCTGTTTTTT	CASSQDLQGPTGELFF
TRBV20-1	few	TRBJ2-5	.	TGCAGTGCTAGTCCTAGCAGGCAATCAGAGACCCAGTACTTC	CSASPSRQSETQYF
TRBV9	few	TRBJ1-1	.	TGTGCCAGCAGCCCCCGTAGTGGGCAGAACACTGAAGCTTTCTTT	CASSPRSGQNTEAFF
TRBV20-1	.	TRBJ2-2	.	TGCAGTGCTAGAGATGGAGCGAGGGGTTCGGTCACCGGGGAGCTGTTTTTT	CSARDGARGSVTGELFF
TRBV9	.	TRBJ2-7	.	TGTGCCAGCAGCGTTGCCCCGAGCTCCTACGCGCAGTACTTC	CASSVAPSSYAQYF
TRBV6-2/TRBV6-3	few	TRBJ1-2	.	TGTGCCAGCAGTTACGGCGGCAGGGGATATTCTGGCTACACCTTC	CASSYGGRGYSGYTF
TRBV7-2	few	TRBJ2-3	TRBD2	TGTGCCACCAGACTACCCCCCCCCAAGCGGGAGGTCTCCACGACAGATACGCAGTATTTT	CATRLPPPKREVSTTDTQYF
TRBV10-3	few	TRBJ1-1	.	TGTGCCACCGGTCAGCAAGGCTCGGAAGCTTTCTTT	CATGQQGSEAFF
TRBV5-6	many	TRBJ2-3	.	TGTGCCAGCAGCTCCAACATGCGATCTAGCACAGATACGCAGTATTTT	CASSSNMRSSTDTQYF
TRBV29-1	many	TRBJ2-3	.	TGCAGCGTTGGGGCTGAAAGCACAGATACGCAGTATTTT	CSVGAESTDTQYF
TRBV27	.	TRBJ2-3	.	TGTGCCAGCAGTTCACAGGGTAACGCAGATACGCAGTATTTT	CASSSQGNADTQYF
TRBV28	many	TRBJ1-5	.	TGTGCCAGCAGTTTCCGGATTAGCAATCAGCCCCAGCATTTT	CASSFRISNQPQHF
TRBV12-3/TRBV12-4	many	TRBJ1-5	.	TGTGCCAGCAGTCTAGACAGTCCCCTTCAGCCCCAGCATTTT	CASSLDSPLQPQHF
TRBV28	few	TRBJ1-2	TRBD1	TGTGCCAGCAGTCCATGGGGACAGACTAACTATGGCTACACCTTC	CASSPWGQTNYGYTF
TRBV12-3/TRBV12-4	many	TRBJ1-5	.	TGTGCCAGCAGCTTGGGACCAGGGAGTAATCAGCCCCAGCATTTT	CASSLGPGSNQPQHF
TRBV9	many	TRBJ2-2	.	TGTGCAGCCCCCGGGGAGCTGTTTTTT	CAAPGELFF